This TCR beta chain was observed in a study of neurological immune-mediated disorders. This clonotype occurred many times. Its target is unknown. The cDNA came from 5'RACE, which used 10-nucleotide random UMIs. TCRdb reprocessed the 5' RACE reads with MiXCR, giving one entry per CDR3 protein. The profile covers around 53,000 distinct CDR3 sequences, with 7% to 10% appearing a single time and 1.9% taken by the ten largest. Study results and limitations: No sharing of CDR3 amino acid sequences was observed among expanded clones across subjects, suggesting private repertoires in all groups.

Time point described: longitudinal time-point 3. The controls, all healthy individuals, were blood bank volunteers in Maryland, USA. A total of 2 million PBMCs stored at -80 degrees C provided the unsorted libraries. Trimming took 3 bases from V and 4 from J, leaving 11 bases between them. Germline CDR1 reads GTSNPN; CDR2 reads SVGIG (reference sequence). The CDR3 sequence is 13 residues long. Sequenced input: PBMCs. This sequence was found in a woman aged 35 to 49 in good health. The genes are TRBV30 and TRBJ2-3, with D unclear. The CDR3: CAWSQTRADTQYF. In DNA, the CDR3 is TGTGCCTGGAGCCAAACCCGCGCAGATACGCAGTATTTT.